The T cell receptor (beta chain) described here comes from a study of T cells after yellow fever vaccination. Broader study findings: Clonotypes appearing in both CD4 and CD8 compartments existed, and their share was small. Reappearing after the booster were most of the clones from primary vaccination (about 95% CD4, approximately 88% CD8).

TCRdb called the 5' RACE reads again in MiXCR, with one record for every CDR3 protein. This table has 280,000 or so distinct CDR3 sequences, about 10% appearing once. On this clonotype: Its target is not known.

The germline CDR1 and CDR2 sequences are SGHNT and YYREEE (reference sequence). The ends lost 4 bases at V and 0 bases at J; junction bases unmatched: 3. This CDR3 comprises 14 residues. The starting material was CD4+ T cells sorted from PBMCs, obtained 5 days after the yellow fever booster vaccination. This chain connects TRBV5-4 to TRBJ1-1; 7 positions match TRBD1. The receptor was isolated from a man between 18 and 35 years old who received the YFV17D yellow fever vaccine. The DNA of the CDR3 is TGTGCCAGCAGCCCGGACAGGTTGAACACTGAAGCTTTCTTT. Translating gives CASSPDRLNTEAFF.